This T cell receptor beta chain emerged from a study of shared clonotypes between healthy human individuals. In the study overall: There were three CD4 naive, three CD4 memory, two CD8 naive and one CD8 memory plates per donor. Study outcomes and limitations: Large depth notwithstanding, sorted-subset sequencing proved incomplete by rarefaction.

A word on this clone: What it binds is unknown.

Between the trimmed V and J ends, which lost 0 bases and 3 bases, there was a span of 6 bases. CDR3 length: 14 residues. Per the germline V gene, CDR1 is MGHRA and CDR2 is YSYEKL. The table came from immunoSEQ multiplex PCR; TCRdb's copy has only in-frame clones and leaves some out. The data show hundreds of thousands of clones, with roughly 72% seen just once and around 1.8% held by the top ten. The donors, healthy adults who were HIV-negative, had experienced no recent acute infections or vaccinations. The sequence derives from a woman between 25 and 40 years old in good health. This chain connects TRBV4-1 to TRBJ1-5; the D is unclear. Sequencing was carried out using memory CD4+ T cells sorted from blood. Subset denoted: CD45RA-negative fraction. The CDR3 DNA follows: TGCGCCAGCAGCCAAGATCTAAACAATCAGCCCCAGCATTTT. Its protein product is CASSQDLNNQPQHF.